This TCR beta chain was documented in a study of blood T cell repertoires in COVID-19. Looking at the study overall: PBMCs, B-cell-depleted T cells, or T cells were the source of the cDNA or gDNA that made up the material.

CDR1 is ENHRY, CDR2 SYGVKD, per germline. The CDR3 runs 13 residues. Trimming pared 5 bases from V and 6 bases from J, leaving 13 bases between. Authors' data handling: Reference gene primer amplification gave estimated nucleated cell counts. Clones were read by immunoSEQ multiplex PCR, and TCRdb kept only the in-frame ones, dropping some. For V, J and clone size, that table is used; D and trimming come from the DNA. The sample gives some 130,000 clones, 70% to 90% of which show up once; about a tenth is in the top ten. Sequencing was done on a sample of peripheral blood. This chain uses TRBV10-3 with TRBJ1-2; D unclear. This TCR came from a man aged 50-59 years with acute or convalescent COVID-19. In DNA, the CDR3 is TGTGCCATCAGTACCTTCTCCTCGGATGGCTACACCTTC. It codes for CAISTFSSDGYTF.